Listed below are T cell receptor beta chains from one sample, sequenced in a study of shared clonotypes between healthy human individuals. Assay used: immunoSEQ multiplex PCR; TCRdb lists only in-frame clones, some missing. The profile shows roughly 500,000 clones, approximately 80% of them singletons. The sample consisted of PBMCs. These receptors originate from a woman aged 35 to 49 in good health. Some clones in this sample may be carry-over from other donors' samples. The CDR3 runs from the conserved cysteine through the conserved F or W. D genes are given only for firm matches. Clone size is shown for a subset of rows, as once, few, many or a class of expanded clone.

clone_size: NA
v_call: TRBV30
d_call: NA
j_call: TRBJ1-4
cdr3_aa: CAWSAQVGTNEKLFF
cdr3_nt: TGTGCCTGGAGCGCTCAGGTCGGGACTAATGAAAAACTGTTTTTT

clone_size: NA
v_call: TRBV2
d_call: TRBD1
j_call: TRBJ2-5
cdr3_aa: CASSYRQGRETQYF
cdr3_nt: TGTGCCAGCAGCTACCGACAGGGGCGGGAGACCCAGTACTTC

clone_size: NA
v_call: TRBV5-6
d_call: NA
j_call: TRBJ1-2
cdr3_aa: CASIIQGPTDGYTF
cdr3_nt: TGTGCCAGCATCATACAGGGTCCCACGGACGGCTACACCTTC

clone_size: few
v_call: TRBV7-3
d_call: NA
j_call: TRBJ2-5
cdr3_aa: CASSLNREETQYF
cdr3_nt: TGTGCCAGCAGCTTAAACAGGGAGGAGACCCAGTACTTC

clone_size: NA
v_call: TRBV4-1
d_call: NA
j_call: TRBJ2-1
cdr3_aa: CASSQERSFGEQFF
cdr3_nt: TGCGCCAGCAGCCAAGAAAGGAGCTTCGGTGAGCAGTTCTTC

clone_size: once
v_call: TRBV5-1
d_call: NA
j_call: TRBJ2-1
cdr3_aa: CASSLDGLNYNEQFF
cdr3_nt: TGCGCCAGCAGCTTGGACGGACTAAACTACAATGAGCAGTTCTTC

clone_size: NA
v_call: TRBV25-1
d_call: NA
j_call: TRBJ1-1
cdr3_aa: CASSEIGARSNTEAFF
cdr3_nt: TGTGCCAGCAGTGAAATCGGGGCCAGATCGAACACTGAAGCTTTCTTT

clone_size: NA
v_call: TRBV19
d_call: TRBD2
j_call: TRBJ2-5
cdr3_aa: CATGGKETQYF
cdr3_nt: TGTGCCACGGGAGGGAAGGAGACCCAGTACTTC

clone_size: few
v_call: TRBV30
d_call: TRBD1
j_call: TRBJ1-3
cdr3_aa: CAWSSTGTAGNTIYF
cdr3_nt: TGTGCCTGGAGCTCGACAGGGACGGCTGGAAACACCATATATTTT

clone_size: NA
v_call: TRBV18
d_call: NA
j_call: TRBJ1-5
cdr3_aa: CASSPMGDSNQPQHF
cdr3_nt: TGTGCCAGCTCACCAATGGGAGATAGCAATCAGCCCCAGCATTTT

clone_size: NA
v_call: TRBV7-9
d_call: NA
j_call: TRBJ2-3
cdr3_aa: CASSLGRATSTDTQYF
cdr3_nt: TGTGCCAGCAGCTTAGGGCGCGCGACTAGCACAGATACGCAGTATTTT

clone_size: NA
v_call: TRBV27
d_call: TRBD1
j_call: TRBJ2-2
cdr3_aa: CASSRRDRETGELFF
cdr3_nt: TGTGCCAGCAGTCGAAGGGACAGAGAAACCGGGGAGCTGTTTTTT

clone_size: NA
v_call: TRBV28
d_call: NA
j_call: TRBJ1-2
cdr3_aa: CASSSGGVYNTF
cdr3_nt: TGTGCCAGCAGCTCCGGAGGGGTATATAACACCTTC

clone_size: NA
v_call: TRBV2
d_call: NA
j_call: TRBJ2-5
cdr3_aa: CASSERTAQETQYF
cdr3_nt: TGTGCCAGCAGTGAGAGGACGGCCCAAGAGACCCAGTACTTC

clone_size: NA
v_call: TRBV18
d_call: NA
j_call: TRBJ2-3
cdr3_aa: CASSPPQRGTDTQYF
cdr3_nt: TGTGCCAGCTCACCACCGCAGCGGGGCACAGATACGCAGTATTTT

clone_size: NA
v_call: TRBV7-9
d_call: NA
j_call: TRBJ2-3
cdr3_aa: CASSSQGLDTQYF
cdr3_nt: TGTGCCAGCAGCTCCCAGGGGTTGGATACGCAGTATTTT

clone_size: NA
v_call: TRBV2
d_call: NA
j_call: TRBJ2-7
cdr3_aa: CASSEEVEQYF
cdr3_nt: TGTGCCAGCAGTGAAGAGGTCGAGCAGTACTTC

clone_size: NA
v_call: TRBV5-1
d_call: NA
j_call: TRBJ2-4
cdr3_aa: CASSLPGENIQYF
cdr3_nt: TGCGCCAGCAGCTTACCAGGGGAAAACATTCAGTACTTC

clone_size: NA
v_call: TRBV10-3
d_call: NA
j_call: TRBJ2-3
cdr3_aa: CAISDGEVPQYF
cdr3_nt: TGTGCCATCAGTGATGGGGAAGTTCCTCAGTATTTT

clone_size: NA
v_call: TRBV10-3
d_call: NA
j_call: TRBJ1-1
cdr3_aa: CAISDFSAAIDTEAFF
cdr3_nt: TGTGCCATCAGTGATTTTAGCGCGGCTATTGACACTGAAGCTTTCTTT

clone_size: NA
v_call: TRBV4-2
d_call: TRBD2
j_call: TRBJ2-5
cdr3_aa: CASSQEGGGPAETQYF
cdr3_nt: TGTGCCAGCAGCCAAGAGGGGGGAGGGCCAGCAGAGACCCAGTACTTC

clone_size: NA
v_call: TRBV9
d_call: TRBD1
j_call: TRBJ2-1
cdr3_aa: CASSVGGTGTYNEQFF
cdr3_nt: TGTGCCAGCAGCGTAGGGGGGACAGGAACTTACAATGAGCAGTTCTTC

clone_size: NA
v_call: TRBV15
d_call: TRBD2
j_call: TRBJ2-7
cdr3_aa: CATSRDLTSAAYEQYF
cdr3_nt: TGTGCCACCAGCAGAGATCTTACTAGCGCAGCCTACGAGCAGTACTTC

clone_size: NA
v_call: TRBV19
d_call: TRBD2
j_call: TRBJ2-7
cdr3_aa: CVSRLAGSYEQYF
cdr3_nt: TGTGTCAGTCGGCTAGCGGGATCCTACGAGCAGTACTTC

clone_size: NA
v_call: TRBV11-3
d_call: TRBD2
j_call: TRBJ2-5
cdr3_aa: CASSYRTSGRGGETQYF
cdr3_nt: TGTGCCAGCAGCTACCGGACTAGCGGGAGAGGAGGAGAGACCCAGTACTTC

clone_size: NA
v_call: TRBV23-1
d_call: NA
j_call: TRBJ2-7
cdr3_aa: CASSLSITGIYEQYF
cdr3_nt: TGCGCCAGCAGTCTCAGCATCACAGGGATCTACGAGCAGTACTTC

clone_size: NA
v_call: TRBV21-1
d_call: NA
j_call: TRBJ2-1
cdr3_aa: CASSKAGLARLNEQFF
cdr3_nt: TGTGCCAGCAGCAAAGCCGGACTAGCGAGGCTCAATGAGCAGTTCTTC

clone_size: once
v_call: TRBV19
d_call: NA
j_call: TRBJ2-5
cdr3_aa: CASSMGGQETQYF
cdr3_nt: TGTGCCAGTAGTATGGGTGGGCAAGAGACCCAGTACTTC

clone_size: NA
v_call: TRBV21-1
d_call: NA
j_call: TRBJ2-1
cdr3_aa: CASSPGETGYNEQFF
cdr3_nt: TGTGCCAGCAGCCCCGGGGAGACAGGGTACAATGAGCAGTTCTTC

clone_size: few
v_call: TRBV18
d_call: NA
j_call: TRBJ1-1
cdr3_aa: CASSPGGGPKAFF
cdr3_nt: TGTGCCAGCTCACCGGGGGGCGGGCCGAAAGCTTTCTTT

clone_size: NA
v_call: TRBV7-2
d_call: NA
j_call: TRBJ1-1
cdr3_aa: CASSLPQVFWAFF
cdr3_nt: TGTGCCAGCAGCTTACCCCAGGTGTTTTGGGCTTTCTTT

clone_size: few
v_call: TRBV28
d_call: NA
j_call: TRBJ2-7
cdr3_aa: CASSLVRLLSYEQYF
cdr3_nt: TGTGCCAGCAGTTTGGTACGACTTCTCTCCTACGAGCAGTACTTC

clone_size: NA
v_call: TRBV15
d_call: TRBD1
j_call: TRBJ1-4
cdr3_aa: CATSPVGRGRGKLFF
cdr3_nt: TGTGCCACCAGCCCCGTGGGGAGGGGGCGTGGAAAACTGTTTTTT

clone_size: NA
v_call: TRBV27
d_call: NA
j_call: TRBJ2-5
cdr3_aa: CASSAQGRETQYF
cdr3_nt: TGTGCCAGCAGTGCCCAGGGAAGGGAGACCCAGTACTTC

clone_size: many
v_call: TRBV27
d_call: TRBD1
j_call: TRBJ1-2
cdr3_aa: CASSALRQGSGGYTF
cdr3_nt: TGTGCCAGCAGTGCCCTCCGACAGGGGTCGGGAGGCTACACCTTC

clone_size: NA
v_call: TRBV9
d_call: NA
j_call: TRBJ1-1
cdr3_aa: CASSVALTNTEAFF
cdr3_nt: TGTGCCAGCAGCGTAGCCCTAACGAACACTGAAGCTTTCTTT

clone_size: few
v_call: TRBV11-3
d_call: TRBD1
j_call: TRBJ1-1
cdr3_aa: CASSPGTGAPANTEAFF
cdr3_nt: TGTGCCAGCAGCCCCGGGACAGGGGCACCGGCGAACACTGAAGCTTTCTTT

clone_size: NA
v_call: TRBV18
d_call: NA
j_call: TRBJ1-5
cdr3_aa: CASSPGTGGQPQHF
cdr3_nt: TGTGCCAGCTCACCAGGTACGGGGGGTCAGCCCCAGCATTTT

clone_size: NA
v_call: TRBV4-2
d_call: TRBD2
j_call: TRBJ2-6
cdr3_aa: CASSQSSGRSGANVLTF
cdr3_nt: TGTGCCAGCAGCCAGTCTAGCGGGAGGTCCGGGGCCAACGTCCTGACTTTC

clone_size: once
v_call: TRBV15
d_call: TRBD2
j_call: TRBJ2-7
cdr3_aa: CATSPGRENEQYF
cdr3_nt: TGTGCCACCAGCCCCGGGAGGGAAAACGAGCAGTACTTC

clone_size: NA
v_call: TRBV2
d_call: TRBD1
j_call: TRBJ1-1
cdr3_aa: CASTGTGGISAFF
cdr3_nt: TGTGCCAGCACCGGGACAGGGGGTATTTCGGCTTTCTTT

clone_size: many
v_call: TRBV28
d_call: NA
j_call: TRBJ2-1
cdr3_aa: CASSWAYNEQFF
cdr3_nt: TGTGCCAGCAGTTGGGCCTACAATGAGCAGTTCTTC

clone_size: NA
v_call: TRBV5-1
d_call: NA
j_call: TRBJ2-7
cdr3_aa: CASSLNSGSYEQYF
cdr3_nt: TGCGCCAGCAGCTTGAACAGTGGATCCTACGAGCAGTACTTC

clone_size: once
v_call: TRBV11-2
d_call: TRBD2
j_call: TRBJ2-7
cdr3_aa: CASSRIGTRDEQYF
cdr3_nt: TGTGCCAGCAGTCGAATAGGGACTAGGGACGAGCAGTACTTC

clone_size: NA
v_call: TRBV4-1
d_call: NA
j_call: TRBJ1-2
cdr3_aa: CASSQLVRLRANYGYTF
cdr3_nt: TGCGCCAGCAGCCAATTAGTCCGCCTAAGAGCTAACTATGGCTACACCTTC

clone_size: NA
v_call: TRBV2
d_call: NA
j_call: TRBJ2-7
cdr3_aa: CASSENGRYEQYF
cdr3_nt: TGTGCCAGCAGTGAAAACGGACGCTACGAGCAGTACTTC

clone_size: NA
v_call: TRBV4-1
d_call: NA
j_call: TRBJ2-7
cdr3_aa: CASSHPTGSSSYEQYF
cdr3_nt: TGCGCCAGCAGCCACCCAACAGGATCCTCCTCCTACGAGCAGTACTTC

clone_size: NA
v_call: TRBV27
d_call: NA
j_call: TRBJ2-2
cdr3_aa: CASSLLGGGAGTGELFF
cdr3_nt: TGTGCCAGCAGTTTACTAGGGGGGGGCGCGGGCACCGGGGAGCTGTTTTTT

clone_size: NA
v_call: TRBV20-1
d_call: NA
j_call: TRBJ2-3
cdr3_aa: CSASSRDTQYF
cdr3_nt: TGCAGTGCTAGCTCGCGAGATACGCAGTATTTT

clone_size: NA
v_call: TRBV9
d_call: TRBD1
j_call: TRBJ2-7
cdr3_aa: CASSVTSGGVQYF
cdr3_nt: TGTGCCAGCAGCGTAACCTCAGGGGGCGTACAGTACTTC

clone_size: NA
v_call: TRBV19
d_call: TRBD1
j_call: TRBJ2-6
cdr3_aa: CASTGGVVYGANVLTF
cdr3_nt: TGTGCCAGTACAGGGGGAGTAGTGTATGGGGCCAACGTCCTGACTTTC

clone_size: once
v_call: TRBV14
d_call: TRBD2
j_call: TRBJ2-5
cdr3_aa: CASSQALAGEKETQYF
cdr3_nt: TGTGCCAGCAGCCAAGCTTTAGCGGGAGAGAAGGAGACCCAGTACTTC

clone_size: NA
v_call: TRBV15
d_call: NA
j_call: TRBJ2-2
cdr3_aa: CATSSGLFTGELFF
cdr3_nt: TGTGCCACCAGCAGCGGGTTATTTACCGGGGAGCTGTTTTTT

clone_size: NA
v_call: TRBV7-9
d_call: NA
j_call: TRBJ2-7
cdr3_aa: CASSLTGGLSYEQYF
cdr3_nt: TGTGCCAGCAGCTTAACGGGCGGGCTCTCCTACGAGCAGTACTTC